These 5 T cell receptor beta chains originate from one sample sequenced in a study of blood T cell repertoires in COVID-19. TCRdb's copy holds only in-frame clones and misses some; the assay was immunoSEQ multiplex PCR. The profile shows 60,000 to 90,000 clones, approximately 90% of them singletons. The sequenced sample was peripheral blood. The receptors were gathered from a woman aged 80 or over with active or convalescent COVID-19.

The chain uses TRBV7-9 and TRBJ1-6; TRBD1 is a possible D gene (6 bases). V lost 4 bases to trimming and J lost 0 bases, with 10 bases between them. Germline CDR1 SEHNR, CDR2 FQNEAQ (reference sequence). This CDR3 contains 16 residues. CDR3 in DNA: TGTGCCAGCAGCTCTACAGGGAGCTCCTATAATTCACCCCTCCACTTT. Its protein product is CASSSTGSSYNSPLHF.

This rearrangement joins TRBV3-1 (or the pseudogene TRBV3-2) to TRBJ2-2, with 8 bases lining up with TRBD2. Looked up from germline, CDR1 is LGHDT and CDR2 is YNNKEL (reference sequence). The CDR3 loop spans 16 amino acids. V trimming: 5 bases; J trimming: 6 bases; junction bases outside the gene matches: 11. The CDR3 spells CASSSRAAGVAGELFF. As DNA, the CDR3 is TGTGCCAGCAGCTCCCGGGCAGCGGGAGTTGCCGGGGAGCTGTTTTTT.

Concerning this clone itself: Given a much more abundant clone one base away, this may be a read error. Other DNA variants within this sample encode the same CDR3. The rearrangement uses TRBV30 and TRBJ2-3; D unresolved. Germline CDR1 GTSNPN, CDR2 SVGIG (reference sequence). The V and J ends lost 3 bases and 0 bases respectively, with 4 bases between them. CDR3 length: 12 residues. CDR3 sequence (DNA): TGTGCCTGGAGCTTAAGCACAGATACGCAGTATTTT. Protein product: CAWSLSTDTQYF.

This clone has just a few counts. V and J are TRBV29-1 and TRBJ1-1, with 8 bases lining up with TRBD1. V shed 5 bases, J shed 5 bases, and the junction held 7 bases outside the gene matches. The CDR3 runs to 13 residues. Germline V gene lookup returns CDR1 SQVTM and CDR2 ANQGSEA. CDR3 in amino acids: CSVLGQGNTEAFF. CDR3 bases: TGCAGCGTTCTCGGACAGGGAAATACTGAAGCTTTCTTT.

The chain uses TRBV27 and TRBJ2-7, with D maybe TRBD1 (6 bases). The V gene's germline CDR1 is MNHEY and CDR2 SMNVEV (reference sequence). The CDR3 extends over 13 amino acids. The germline V and J ends were trimmed by 1 base and 7 bases, with 11 bases remaining between them. The CDR3 DNA reads as TGTGCCAGCAGTTTATTTACAGGGTCGGAGCAGTACTTC. Its protein is CASSLFTGSEQYF.